Listed below are T cell receptor beta chains from one sample, sequenced in a study of blood T cell repertoires in COVID-19. Profiled with immunoSEQ multiplex PCR; TCRdb holds only in-frame clones, not every one. This table holds around 150,000 clones, 85% to 90% found once. The sample comprised PBMCs or T cells enriched from blood (not recorded which). The origin of the receptors is a woman in her forties or fifties who had recovered from COVID-19. CDR3s include the opening cysteine and the closing phenylalanine or tryptophan. D genes are given only for firm matches. The size entry is marked missing in some rows and otherwise reads once, few, many or a size class.

cdr3_nt: TGTGCCAGCAGTGAATGGCTTTCCTACGAGCAGTACTTC; cdr3_aa: CASSEWLSYEQYF; clone_size: NA; v_call: TRBV25-1; d_call: NA; j_call: TRBJ2-7
cdr3_nt: TGTGCCAGCAGCCCCCAATTGGGCGGGGGGCCGTGGGAGCAGTTCTTC; cdr3_aa: CASSPQLGGGPWEQFF; clone_size: NA; v_call: TRBV7-3; d_call: TRBD2; j_call: TRBJ2-1
cdr3_nt: TGCGCCAGCAGCCACACACAGGGGTTTGGAAAACTGTTTTTT; cdr3_aa: CASSHTQGFGKLFF; clone_size: NA; v_call: TRBV4-3; d_call: TRBD1; j_call: TRBJ1-4
cdr3_nt: TGTGCCAGCAGTCAAGCGTGGACAGGGGGTTCCTACGAGCAGTACTTC; cdr3_aa: CASSQAWTGGSYEQYF; clone_size: NA; v_call: TRBV11-1; d_call: TRBD1; j_call: TRBJ2-7
cdr3_nt: TGTGCCAGCAGCCTTGGACAGGACGCAACTAATGAAAAACTGTTTTTT; cdr3_aa: CASSLGQDATNEKLFF; clone_size: NA; v_call: TRBV11-3; d_call: TRBD1; j_call: TRBJ1-4
cdr3_nt: TGTGCCAGCAGCTTGGGGCATCTCCTCGAGCAGTACTTC; cdr3_aa: CASSLGHLLEQYF; clone_size: NA; v_call: TRBV7-9; d_call: NA; j_call: TRBJ2-7
cdr3_nt: TGTGCCAGCAGTCTCCTTACAGGGGTCCCTGAAGCTTTCTTT; cdr3_aa: CASSLLTGVPEAFF; clone_size: once; v_call: TRBV6-5; d_call: TRBD1; j_call: TRBJ1-1
cdr3_nt: TGTGCCAGCAGTGAACAAGTGGGCCGGAACGAGCAGTACTTC; cdr3_aa: CASSEQVGRNEQYF; clone_size: NA; v_call: TRBV25-1; d_call: NA; j_call: TRBJ2-7
cdr3_nt: TGTGCCAGTATGCAGGGATCTCGGGAAGCTTTCTTT; cdr3_aa: CASMQGSREAFF; clone_size: NA; v_call: TRBV10-3; d_call: NA; j_call: TRBJ1-1
cdr3_nt: TGTGCCACCAGCAGGGACAGGGGAAATGAAAAACTGTTTTTT; cdr3_aa: CATSRDRGNEKLFF; clone_size: NA; v_call: TRBV15; d_call: TRBD1; j_call: TRBJ1-4
cdr3_nt: TGTGCCAGCAGCTTATCGCGGGGGGCGGAGACCCAGTACTTC; cdr3_aa: CASSLSRGAETQYF; clone_size: NA; v_call: TRBV7-3; d_call: TRBD2; j_call: TRBJ2-5
cdr3_nt: TGTGCCAGCAGGGGCGAACATAATTCACCCCTCCACTTT; cdr3_aa: CASRGEHNSPLHF; clone_size: once; v_call: TRBV2; d_call: NA; j_call: TRBJ1-6
cdr3_nt: TGTGCCAGTATGCGGGGGCAATACAATGAGCAGTTCTTC; cdr3_aa: CASMRGQYNEQFF; clone_size: NA; v_call: TRBV19; d_call: NA; j_call: TRBJ2-1
cdr3_nt: TGTGCCAGCAGCGTAGGGCGGCAGGGTTACGAGCAGTACTTC; cdr3_aa: CASSVGRQGYEQYF; clone_size: NA; v_call: TRBV9; d_call: NA; j_call: TRBJ2-7
cdr3_nt: TGCGCCAGCAGCTCCCGACAGGGTCAGGACACTGAAGCTTTCTTT; cdr3_aa: CASSSRQGQDTEAFF; clone_size: NA; v_call: TRBV5-1; d_call: TRBD1; j_call: TRBJ1-1
cdr3_nt: TGTGCCAGCAGCTTAGAATCAGGCAGGGCTAATTCACCCCTCCACTTT; cdr3_aa: CASSLESGRANSPLHF; clone_size: NA; v_call: TRBV7-9; d_call: NA; j_call: TRBJ1-6
cdr3_nt: TGTGCCAGTAGGTGGGACAGGGCCACTGAAGCTTTCTTT; cdr3_aa: CASRWDRATEAFF; clone_size: NA; v_call: TRBV19; d_call: TRBD1; j_call: TRBJ1-1
cdr3_nt: TGTGCCAGCAGCCAAGGTGGGACAGGGTATAATGAAAAACTGTTTTTT; cdr3_aa: CASSQGGTGYNEKLFF; clone_size: few; v_call: TRBV4-2; d_call: TRBD1; j_call: TRBJ1-4
cdr3_nt: TGTGCCAGCAGCGTGAGCGGGGGGGGCTTTAATGAGCAGTTCTTC; cdr3_aa: CASSVSGGGFNEQFF; clone_size: few; v_call: TRBV9; d_call: TRBD2; j_call: TRBJ2-1
cdr3_nt: TGTGCCATCAGCGCCTCCGACAGGGAAGCGGGCAACACCATATATTTT; cdr3_aa: CAISASDREAGNTIYF; clone_size: NA; v_call: TRBV10-3; d_call: TRBD1; j_call: TRBJ1-3
cdr3_nt: TGTGCCAGCAGCAGGTTAGGGAGCGGCGGCACTGAAGCTTTCTTT; cdr3_aa: CASSRLGSGGTEAFF; clone_size: NA; v_call: TRBV2; d_call: NA; j_call: TRBJ1-1
cdr3_nt: TGTGCCAGCGCTCCCGGACAGGGACAATCCTACAATGAGCAGTTCTTC; cdr3_aa: CASAPGQGQSYNEQFF; clone_size: once; v_call: TRBV6-4; d_call: TRBD1; j_call: TRBJ2-1
cdr3_nt: TGTGCCAGCAGGGAAACTAGCGGGGGGACCTACAATGAGCAGTTCTTC; cdr3_aa: CASRETSGGTYNEQFF; clone_size: NA; v_call: TRBV2; d_call: TRBD2; j_call: TRBJ2-1
cdr3_nt: TGTGCCAGCAGTTCCCTACCGGGGGGCGCTGAAGCTTTCTTT; cdr3_aa: CASSSLPGGAEAFF; clone_size: NA; v_call: TRBV6-5; d_call: NA; j_call: TRBJ1-1
cdr3_nt: TGCGCCAGCAGCCAAGATAAGAACAGGCTCGGGGGAGAGACCCAGTACTTC; cdr3_aa: CASSQDKNRLGGETQYF; clone_size: NA; v_call: TRBV4-1; d_call: NA; j_call: TRBJ2-5
cdr3_nt: TGTGCCAGCAGCCTAACCCAACCAGATACGCAGTATTTT; cdr3_aa: CASSLTQPDTQYF; clone_size: NA; v_call: TRBV7-9; d_call: NA; j_call: TRBJ2-3
cdr3_nt: TGTGCCTGGACGAGGGGGAGCACAGATACGCAGTATTTT; cdr3_aa: CAWTRGSTDTQYF; clone_size: NA; v_call: TRBV30; d_call: NA; j_call: TRBJ2-3
cdr3_nt: TGTGCCAGCGGCATAAACAGGGGCCAAGAGACCCAGTACTTC; cdr3_aa: CASGINRGQETQYF; clone_size: NA; v_call: TRBV6-5; d_call: TRBD1; j_call: TRBJ2-5
cdr3_nt: TGTGCCAGCAGCTTAGAGGGGGTTAGCGGGGTCGGAGATACGCAGTATTTT; cdr3_aa: CASSLEGVSGVGDTQYF; clone_size: NA; v_call: TRBV7-2; d_call: TRBD2; j_call: TRBJ2-3
cdr3_nt: TGTGCCAGCAGCCGGGGGGGGAAGGCGAGCCGGGAGCTGTTTTTT; cdr3_aa: CASSRGGKASRELFF; clone_size: NA; v_call: TRBV5-4; d_call: TRBD2; j_call: TRBJ2-2
cdr3_nt: TGTGCCAGTAGTATGGGACAGGGAAACGGCTACACCTTC; cdr3_aa: CASSMGQGNGYTF; clone_size: once; v_call: TRBV19; d_call: TRBD1; j_call: TRBJ1-2
cdr3_nt: TGTGCCAGCAGCCAAGATTACGGACTAGGGACCCAGTACTTC; cdr3_aa: CASSQDYGLGTQYF; clone_size: NA; v_call: TRBV14; d_call: TRBD2; j_call: TRBJ2-5
cdr3_nt: TGTGCCAGCAGCCAAGAGGGACAGGGAACGACTAATGAAAAACTGTTTTTT; cdr3_aa: CASSQEGQGTTNEKLFF; clone_size: few; v_call: TRBV4-2; d_call: TRBD1; j_call: TRBJ1-4
cdr3_nt: TGCGCCAGCAGCCCCGGACAGGGAGGCTCACCCCTCCACTTT; cdr3_aa: CASSPGQGGSPLHF; clone_size: NA; v_call: TRBV5-1; d_call: TRBD1; j_call: TRBJ1-6
cdr3_nt: TGTGCTAGTGGTTTCCACTTCACAGATACGCAGTATTTT; cdr3_aa: CASGFHFTDTQYF; clone_size: NA; v_call: TRBV12-5; d_call: NA; j_call: TRBJ2-3
cdr3_nt: TGCAGCGTCCAGTCCCTCGGACTAGCCCAGAACACCGGGGAGCTGTTTTTT; cdr3_aa: CSVQSLGLAQNTGELFF; clone_size: NA; v_call: TRBV29-1; d_call: TRBD2; j_call: TRBJ2-2
cdr3_nt: TGTGCCAGCAGTCGGACAGGCTCCTACGAGCAGTACTTC; cdr3_aa: CASSRTGSYEQYF; clone_size: NA; v_call: TRBV5-4; d_call: TRBD1; j_call: TRBJ2-7
cdr3_nt: TGTGCCAGCAGTAACTCAATTTCCGGGACAGGGTCCAAAAACATTCAGTACTTC; cdr3_aa: CASSNSISGTGSKNIQYF; clone_size: NA; v_call: TRBV6-2/TRBV6-3; d_call: TRBD1; j_call: TRBJ2-4
cdr3_nt: TGTGCCAGCAGCGTAACTGCAGGGTTAAACTACAATGAGCAGTTCTTC; cdr3_aa: CASSVTAGLNYNEQFF; clone_size: NA; v_call: TRBV9; d_call: NA; j_call: TRBJ2-1
cdr3_nt: TGTGCCAGTACCACGACAGGGGCGAATGAGCAGTTCTTC; cdr3_aa: CASTTTGANEQFF; clone_size: NA; v_call: TRBV19; d_call: TRBD1; j_call: TRBJ2-1
cdr3_nt: TGTGCCAGCAGCTTCGGGGTTGCGGGGGGAGATACGCAGTATTTT; cdr3_aa: CASSFGVAGGDTQYF; clone_size: NA; v_call: TRBV5-5; d_call: TRBD2; j_call: TRBJ2-3
cdr3_nt: TGCAGCGTCCGACAGGGGGAAACCATATATTTT; cdr3_aa: CSVRQGETIYF; clone_size: NA; v_call: TRBV29-1; d_call: TRBD1; j_call: TRBJ1-3
cdr3_nt: TGTGCCAGCAGCCCGGGGGGCGGGAGAACCTTCTACGAGCAGTACTTC; cdr3_aa: CASSPGGGRTFYEQYF; clone_size: once; v_call: TRBV12-1; d_call: NA; j_call: TRBJ2-7
cdr3_nt: TGTGCCAGCAGTGTAGCGGGGACAGGGTCCTACGAGCAGTACTTC; cdr3_aa: CASSVAGTGSYEQYF; clone_size: NA; v_call: TRBV6-1; d_call: NA; j_call: TRBJ2-7
cdr3_nt: TGTGCCAGCAGTGAAGCTCGGGGATTTCCCGATACGCAGTATTTT; cdr3_aa: CASSEARGFPDTQYF; clone_size: NA; v_call: TRBV2; d_call: NA; j_call: TRBJ2-3
cdr3_nt: TGTGCCAGCAGTGAAGGTTCCGGGAATGAGCAGTTCTTC; cdr3_aa: CASSEGSGNEQFF; clone_size: NA; v_call: TRBV6-1; d_call: NA; j_call: TRBJ2-1
cdr3_nt: TGTGCCAGCTTCAAGGGACAGGCCTATAATTCACCCCTCCACTTT; cdr3_aa: CASFKGQAYNSPLHF; clone_size: NA; v_call: TRBV6-5; d_call: TRBD1; j_call: TRBJ1-6
cdr3_nt: TGTGCCACCAGCAGATCAACCGGCCAAGAGACCCAGTACTTC; cdr3_aa: CATSRSTGQETQYF; clone_size: many; v_call: TRBV15; d_call: NA; j_call: TRBJ2-5
cdr3_nt: TGTGCCTGGGTTGGACAGGGGACCCCTAGGGACGGCTACACCTTC; cdr3_aa: CAWVGQGTPRDGYTF; clone_size: NA; v_call: TRBV30; d_call: TRBD1; j_call: TRBJ1-2
cdr3_nt: TGCAGTGCTAGTCCCCGTGTAGCTGGAAACACCATATATTTT; cdr3_aa: CSASPRVAGNTIYF; clone_size: once; v_call: TRBV20-1; d_call: NA; j_call: TRBJ1-3
cdr3_nt: TGTGCCAGCAGCTTAGGACAAGTTAATTCACCCCTCCACTTT; cdr3_aa: CASSLGQVNSPLHF; clone_size: NA; v_call: TRBV13; d_call: NA; j_call: TRBJ1-6
cdr3_nt: TGCGCCAGCAGCCAAGATTGGGTTAGGTGGGGCAACAATGAGCAGTTCTTC; cdr3_aa: CASSQDWVRWGNNEQFF; clone_size: NA; v_call: TRBV4-3; d_call: NA; j_call: TRBJ2-1
cdr3_nt: TGTGCCATCAGTGAGCGCCAGAATGAAGCTTTCTTT; cdr3_aa: CAISERQNEAFF; clone_size: NA; v_call: TRBV10-3; d_call: NA; j_call: TRBJ1-1
cdr3_nt: TGTGCCAGCAGCTTGTTGGCAGGCGAGAGCAATCAGCCCCAGCATTTT; cdr3_aa: CASSLLAGESNQPQHF; clone_size: NA; v_call: TRBV5-5; d_call: NA; j_call: TRBJ1-5
cdr3_nt: TGTGCCAGCAGCTTAGCGTCTCACGGTCTTCAGCCCCAGCATTTT; cdr3_aa: CASSLASHGLQPQHF; clone_size: NA; v_call: TRBV7-2; d_call: NA; j_call: TRBJ1-5
cdr3_nt: TGTGCCAGCAGAAGGGAGGGGGAGGACGAGCAGTACTTC; cdr3_aa: CASRREGEDEQYF; clone_size: NA; v_call: TRBV21-1; d_call: NA; j_call: TRBJ2-7
cdr3_nt: TGTGCCACCAGTGATCACAGGGGGATGAATCAGCCCCAGCATTTT; cdr3_aa: CATSDHRGMNQPQHF; clone_size: NA; v_call: TRBV24-1; d_call: TRBD1; j_call: TRBJ1-5
cdr3_nt: TGTGCCAGCAGCGTCACCGGTACGGTGTACAATGAGCAGTTCTTC; cdr3_aa: CASSVTGTVYNEQFF; clone_size: NA; v_call: TRBV9; d_call: NA; j_call: TRBJ2-1
cdr3_nt: TGTGCCAGCTCACCGGACAACTTTTACACCTTC; cdr3_aa: CASSPDNFYTF; clone_size: NA; v_call: TRBV18; d_call: NA; j_call: TRBJ1-2